This T cell receptor beta chain was sequenced during a study of control samples from healthy donors and cancer patients. Looked up from germline, CDR1 is SGDLS and CDR2 is YYNGEE. Trimming removed 4 bases from V and 2 bases from J; junction bases left unmatched: 14. The CDR3 extends over 18 amino acids. Sequenced by immunoSEQ multiplex PCR; TCRdb stores in-frame clones only, minus some. This sample has about 99,000 clones, with roughly 91% found just once. Sequenced: PBMCs. This TCR was recovered from a man aged 60 to 75 with lung cancer. The V call is TRBV9, the J call TRBJ1-1; the match to TRBD1 covers 10 bases. The CDR3, as DNA: TGTGCCAGCAGCAGGCTCCCACCGGGACAGGGGACTAACACTGAAGCTTTCTTT. Protein: CASSRLPPGQGTNTEAFF. The complete variable domain, with remaining parts taken from reference TRBV9 and TRBJ1-1, reads DSGVTQTPKHLITATGQRVTLRCSPRSGDLSVYWYQQSLDQGLQFLIQYYNGEERAKGNILERFSAQQFPDLHSELNLSSLELGDSALYFCASSRLPPGQGTNTEAFFGQGTRLTVV.